What follows are 30 T cell receptor beta chains derived from one specimen sequenced in a study of brain T cells in children with intractable seizures. Time point described: blood from clinic visit 5 months post-surgery; TSC patient then seizure free. The protocol was immunoSEQ multiplex PCR, while the TCRdb copy is restricted to in-frame clones and leaves out a portion. The table has about 340,000 clones, over 90% seen once. The source was peripheral blood, collected 4 to 6 months after surgery. Receptor source: a boy in the first two years of life with tuberous sclerosis and intractable seizures.

Notes on this clone: An end of the junction differs from the germline gene, which may be a read error. V usage is TRBV7-7 and J usage is TRBJ1-5; no clear D. CDR3 length equals 13 residues. Germline V CDR1 and CDR2: SSHAT, FNYEAQ (reference sequence). CDR3: CASSLGHNQPQHF. The CDR3 DNA reads TGTGCTAGCAGCTTAGGGCACAATCAGCCCCAGCATTTT.

This rearrangement joins TRBV25-1 to TRBJ1-2; perhaps TRBD1 as D (6 bases). The CDR3 runs to 14 residues. V lost 3 bases, J lost 7 bases, and 15 bases lay in between. Germline CDR1 MGHDK, CDR2 SYGVNS. The CDR3, as DNA: TGTGCCAGCAGTGACTTCAACAGGGTTGGTGGCTACACCTTC. Translating it yields CASSDFNRVGGYTF.

The chain has TRBV4-1 and TRBJ1-5, with 10 bases fitting TRBD1. The V and J ends lost 4 bases and 5 bases, in that order; junction bases with no gene match: 2. The CDR3 length is 14 residues. The V gene's germline CDR1 is MGHRA and CDR2 YSYEKL. CDR3: CASSPGTGDQPQHF. The CDR3 DNA reads TGCGCCAGCAGCCCCGGGACAGGGGATCAGCCCCAGCATTTT.

This clone has more than one count but fewer than ten. The V and J genes are TRBV20-1 and TRBJ1-6; TRBD1 agrees at 7 bases. V lost 3 bases and J lost 9; bases outside the gene matches: 11. The CDR3 spans 15 residues. Germline V gene data show CDR1 as DFQATT and CDR2 as SNEGSKA (reference sequence). CDR3 bases: TGCAGTGCTAGTCTCCGACAGGGACGAGGTTCACCCCTCCACTTT. Its protein product is CSASLRQGRGSPLHF.

The rearrangement uses TRBV15 and TRBJ1-6; maybe TRBD1 (5 bases). V shed 8 bases and J shed 10 bases, with 21 bases lying between them. The CDR3 extends over 15 amino acids. Germline values: CDR1 LNHNV, CDR2 YYDKDF (reference sequence). The CDR3 loop reads CATGFTGGISSPLHF. The CDR3 DNA is TGTGCCACCGGCTTTACTGGGGGGATTTCATCACCCCTCCACTTT. Full variable domain (outside the CDR3, taken from reference TRBV15 and TRBJ1-6): DAMVIQNPRYQVTQFGKPVTLSCSQTLNHNVMYWYQQKSSQAPKLLFHYYDKDFNNEADTPDNFQSRRPNTSFCFLDIRSPGLGDTAMYLCATGFTGGISSPLHFGNGTRLTVT.

Concerning this clone: One junction end does not reproduce the germline sequence, and a read error may be involved. This sequence joins TRBV11-3 and TRBJ2-4, with TRBD2 matching over 8 bases. Germline-derived CDR1 and CDR2 are SGHNT and YENEEA. The CDR3 length is 19 residues. CDR3 protein: CASSLDGTSSVVGKNIQYF. CDR3 coding DNA: TGTGCCAGCAGCCTAGACGGGACTAGTTCGGTCGTCGGCAAAAACATTCAGTACTTC.

The V and J genes are TRBV7-3 and TRBJ2-2, with D perhaps matching TRBD2 (5 bases). This CDR3 has 17 amino acids. Germline values: CDR1 SGHTA, CDR2 FQGTGA. Between the trimmed V and J ends, which lost 2 bases and 2 bases, there was a span of 15 bases. DNA for the CDR3: TGTGCCAGCAGCTTATTAAGTCGGGATGTTAACACCGGGGAGCTGTTTTTT. Its translation is CASSLLSRDVNTGELFF.

This rearrangement joins TRBV5-1 to TRBJ2-7; D is unresolved. Trimming cost V 2 bases and J 3 bases, with 12 bases left between them. CDR3 length equals 14 residues. Per the germline V gene, CDR1 is SGHRS and CDR2 is YFSETQ. The CDR3 coding sequence is TGCGCCAGCAGCTTCCTAACTGGTCTCTACGAGCAGTACTTC. It specifies CASSFLTGLYEQYF.

The chain carries TRBV10-3 and TRBJ2-3; possibly TRBD1 or TRBD2 for D (6 bases each). Looked up from germline, CDR1 is ENHRY and CDR2 is SYGVKD. V lost 3 bases and J lost 5, with 18 bases in between. This CDR3 has 16 residues. The CDR3 protein is CAISDGGWGRKDTQYF. The CDR3 DNA is TGTGCCATCAGTGACGGGGGCTGGGGAAGAAAAGATACGCAGTATTTT.

The sample holds one count of this clone. The chain couples TRBV4-2 to TRBJ1-1, with 7 bases that match TRBD1. Per germline, CDR1 LGHNA and CDR2 YNFKEQ. J was trimmed by 2 bases and V by 1 base; bases with no gene match: 4. The CDR3 is 15 residues long. CDR3: CASSQGGTDNTEAFF. The CDR3 region has the DNA TGTGCCAGCAGCCAAGGAGGGACAGATAACACTGAAGCTTTCTTT.

Here the CDR3 reads CASSLGHLYGYTF. In nucleotides, the CDR3 is TGTGCCAGCAGCTTAGGGCACCTCTATGGCTACACCTTC. V gene TRBV7-9 combines with J gene TRBJ1-2; D call uncertain. V was clipped by 1 base and J by 4 bases, with 7 bases between them. The CDR3 covers 13 residues. Germline CDR1 SEHNR, CDR2 FQNEAQ (reference sequence).

The genes are TRBV5-4 and TRBJ2-7, with a tentative D call TRBD1 (5 bases). V was shortened by 3 bases and J by 2 bases, with 24 bases between the two germline ends. The germline gives CDR1 SGHNT, CDR2 YYREEE (reference sequence). The CDR3 runs to 18 residues. The DNA of the CDR3 is TGTGCCAGCAGCTCAGTGACAAACTACAGGAGACAGACCTACGAGCAGTACTTC. Translating it yields CASSSVTNYRRQTYEQYF.

V usage is TRBV6-1 and J usage is TRBJ2-7; 11 bases agree with TRBD1. The germline CDR1 and CDR2 sequences are MNHNS and SASEGT. The CDR3 sequence is 15 residues long. V was clipped by 3 bases and J by 4 bases; unmatched bases: 5. The CDR3 sequence is CASSEGDRGFYEQYF. DNA of the CDR3: TGTGCCAGCAGTGAGGGGGACAGGGGGTTTTACGAGCAGTACTTC.

The chain employs TRBV7-9 and TRBJ1-4; unclear D gene. CDR1 is SEHNR and CDR2 is FQNEAQ in the germline V gene (reference sequence). With 2 bases removed from V and 10 bases from J, the gap between germline ends came to 11 bases. The CDR3 loop spans 13 amino acids. The CDR3 DNA is TGTGCCAGCAGCTTAACAGATATTGGAAAACTGTTTTTT. Encoded protein: CASSLTDIGKLFF.

The rearrangement links TRBV7-8 to TRBJ2-2; no clear D. Germline V lookup: CDR1 SGHVS, CDR2 FQNEAQ. V shed 5 bases and J shed 7 bases, with 14 bases lying between them. The CDR3 contains 14 residues. This CDR3 is CASSARRLGGELFF. The CDR3 DNA is TGTGCCAGCAGCGCTAGGCGTCTCGGCGGGGAGCTGTTTTTT.

The chain carries TRBV4-1 and TRBJ2-1; a weak D match, TRBD1 (6 bases). Trimming left V 5 bases short and J 5 bases short, with 10 bases between. The CDR3 is 13 residues long. Germline CDR1 and CDR2: MGHRA and YSYEKL. The CDR3 is CASSSRGNNEQFF. The CDR3 DNA is TGCGCCAGCAGCTCCAGGGGAAACAATGAGCAGTTCTTC.

The chain uses TRBV18 and TRBJ2-1; D gene unclear. Deletions cut 5 bases from V and 7 bases from J, with 6 bases between. Germline CDR1 reads KGHSH; CDR2 reads LQKENI. This CDR3 contains 11 residues. The CDR3 reads CASSSINEQFF. In nucleotides, the CDR3 is TGTGCCAGCTCATCGATTAATGAGCAGTTCTTC.

The chain links TRBV24-1 to TRBJ1-1; tentative D call: TRBD1 (6 bases). Germline V lookup: CDR1 KGHDR, CDR2 SFDVKD. Between the trimmed V and J ends, which lost 3 bases and 8 bases, there was a span of 9 bases. The CDR3 loop spans 12 amino acids. The CDR3 region is CATSDQGLEAFF. As DNA, the CDR3 is TGTGCCACCAGTGATCAGGGGCTGGAAGCTTTCTTT.

This clone has only one observation. J is TRBJ1-2 and V is TRBV27; 7 bases match TRBD1. Trimming removed 8 bases from V and 5 bases from J; junction bases left unmatched: 8. CDR1 and CDR2 from the germline V gene are MNHEY and SMNVEV (reference sequence). CDR3 length: 13 residues. The CDR3 bases are TGTGCCAGCGCATTGGGACAGCATTATGGCTACACCTTC. It translates to CASALGQHYGYTF.

This clone has a single count. V and J are TRBV13 and TRBJ2-1; 7 positions match TRBD2. This CDR3 spans 13 amino acids. After removal of 6 bases from V and 6 bases from J, the junction contained 5 bases not matched to a gene. The germline V gene has CDR1 PRHDT and CDR2 FYEKMQ (reference sequence). DNA for the CDR3: TGTGCCAGCAGTCTTCCGGGGGGCAATGAGCAGTTCTTC. Protein: CASSLPGGNEQFF.

V and J are TRBV2 and TRBJ1-1; no clear D gene. CDR3 length equals 12 residues. V lost 7 bases, J lost 0 bases, and 6 bases lay in between. Germline V gene sequence: CDR1 SNHLY, CDR2 FYNNEI. The CDR3 loop is CASKSLNTEAFF. The CDR3 DNA is TGTGCCAGCAAGTCTCTGAACACTGAAGCTTTCTTT.

The chain joins TRBV19 to TRBJ2-7; D remains unclear. The CDR3 contains 14 residues. Trimming shortened V by 1 base and J by 4 bases, and 11 bases separated the two germline ends. In germline, CDR1 is LNHDA, CDR2 SQIVND (reference sequence). In nucleotides, the CDR3 is TGTGCCAGTAGTATAGGCGTATCGGTTTACGAGCAGTACTTC. It specifies CASSIGVSVYEQYF.

The V and J genes are TRBV15 and TRBJ1-4, with a tentative D call TRBD1 (5 bases). The germline V gene encodes CDR1 LNHNV and CDR2 YYDKDF (reference sequence). This CDR3 has 17 amino acids. Trimming pared 0 bases from V and 3 bases from J, leaving 14 bases between. CDR3 in DNA: TGTGCCACCAGCAGAGAGGGAGGGGTCGGGGCTAATGAAAAACTGTTTTTT. It translates to CATSREGGVGANEKLFF.

The chain employs TRBV13 and TRBJ2-5; D remains unclear. The V gene lost 3 bases and the J gene lost 1 base, with 6 bases spanning the gap. The length of the CDR3 is 13 residues. In germline, CDR1 is PRHDT, CDR2 FYEKMQ (reference sequence). The CDR3 spells CASSFSSQETQYF. CDR3 nucleotides: TGTGCCAGCAGCTTTTCCTCCCAAGAGACCCAGTACTTC.

The chain recombines TRBV7-8 with TRBJ2-5; D unresolved. The CDR3 contains 16 residues. V dropped 1 base and J dropped 5 bases, with 17 bases sitting between them. Germline V gene data show CDR1 as SGHVS and CDR2 as FQNEAQ. The CDR3 protein is CASSLVNFGPRETQYF. CDR3 DNA sequence: TGTGCCAGCAGCTTAGTGAACTTCGGTCCCCGGGAGACCCAGTACTTC. Variable domain in full (rest from reference TRBV7-8 and TRBJ2-5): GAGVSQSPRYKVAKRGQDVALRCDPISGHVSLFWYQQALGQGPEFLTYFQNEAQLDKSGLPSDRFFAERPEGSVSTLKIQRTQQEDSAVYLCASSLVNFGPRETQYFGPGTRLLVL.

This chain connects TRBV5-1 to TRBJ2-5, with TRBD2 as a possible D gene (5 bases). The CDR3 extends over 17 amino acids. The V and J ends lost 4 bases and 6 bases respectively, with 25 bases between them. Looked up from germline, CDR1 is SGHRS and CDR2 is YFSETQ. CDR3 DNA sequence: TGCGCCAGCAGCCGGTGGGGTAGCGCCCCCCAATCGCAGACCCAGTACTTC. Translated: CASSRWGSAPQSQTQYF.

J is TRBJ2-5 and V is TRBV9; 8 bases align to TRBD2. Germline CDR1 is SGDLS and CDR2 is YYNGEE. The CDR3 sequence is 15 residues long. The ends lost 2 bases at V and 2 bases at J; junction bases unmatched: 5. The chain's CDR3 is CASSVTGGFQETQYF. CDR3 nucleotides: TGTGCCAGCAGCGTTACGGGGGGGTTTCAAGAGACCCAGTACTTC. Supplemented by reference TRBV9 and TRBJ2-5, the full variable domain reads DSGVTQTPKHLITATGQRVTLRCSPRSGDLSVYWYQQSLDQGLQFLIQYYNGEERAKGNILERFSAQQFPDLHSELNLSSLELGDSALYFCASSVTGGFQETQYFGPGTRLLVL.

This chain uses TRBV14 with TRBJ1-2, with D perhaps TRBD1 (6 bases). The V end was cut by 4 bases, the J end by 4 bases, with 10 bases between. CDR3 length: 13 residues. Germline CDR1 SGHDN, CDR2 FVKESK. CDR3: CASSPRTAYGYTF. CDR3 nucleotides: TGTGCCAGCAGCCCCCGGACAGCCTATGGCTACACCTTC.

The rearrangement joins TRBV21-1 to TRBJ1-2. TRBV21-1 is described as a pseudogene. This CDR3 contains 10 residues. CDR3 DNA sequence: TGTGCCAGCAGCAAAGGGGGCTACACCTTC. Translated, it gives CASSKGGYTF.

The V gene is TRBV10-3, the J gene TRBJ1-1, with a weak D call TRBD1 (5 bases). CDR3 length: 14 amino acids. Germline V gene lookup returns CDR1 ENHRY and CDR2 SYGVKD. The ends were cut back, 7 bases at V and 0 bases at J, with 12 bases in the middle. The CDR3 nucleotides read TGTGCCATCAAGTCGGGGGGTCTGAACACTGAAGCTTTCTTT. Translated, it gives CAIKSGGLNTEAFF.